A single sample is the source of the 9 T cell receptor beta chains below, sequenced in a study of Graves' ophthalmopathy and Graves' hyperthyroidism. Amplified TCR beta CDR3 regions were obtained using RNA transcripts as template. HTBI primers served in a first-round RT-PCR, which a second-round multiplex PCR followed. TCRdb re-derived calls from the multiplex PCR reads in MiXCR, one entry per CDR3 protein. The sample has a few hundred thousand distinct CDR3 sequences; less than 40% are singletons. The sequenced material came from peripheral blood or thyroid tissue (not recorded which). The receptors were sampled from an adult man with Graves' hyperthyroidism.

This clonotype was picked up one time. A much more abundant neighbour one base away suggests this may be a read error. In this CDR3 the conserved last residue, phenylalanine or tryptophan, is missing, so a read error is likely. V is TRBV28 and J is TRBJ2-7, with 7 bases that match TRBD1. Trimming at V came to 5 bases and at J to 4 bases, leaving 5 bases not matched to a gene. The CDR3 spans 13 residues. CDR1 and CDR2 (germline): MDHEN, SYDVKM. The CDR3 bases are TGTGCCAGCAGTATCGACAGGGCTTACGAGCAGTACTCC. Amino acid sequence: CASSIDRAYEQYS.

This clonotype was recorded many times. The rearrangement joins TRBV29-1 to TRBJ1-1; D is unclear. With 2 bases removed from V and 10 bases from J, the gap between germline ends came to 8 bases. The CDR3 is 10 amino acids. From germline, CDR1 is SQVTM and CDR2 ANQGSEA. The CDR3, as DNA: TGCAGCGTTGAACAGGCTGCAGCTTTCTTT. It codes for CSVEQAAAFF. The full variable domain, in which reference TRBV29-1 and TRBJ1-1 provide the parts outside the CDR3, is SAVISQKPSRDICQRGTSLTIQCQVDSQVTMMFWYRQQPGQSLTLIATANQGSEATYESGFVIDKFPISRPNLTFSTLTVSNMSPEDSSIYLCSVEQAAAFFGQGTRLTVV.

A few counts support this clonotype. This chain uses TRBV7-2 with TRBJ2-7, with D hard to call. V shed 3 bases and J shed 2 bases, with 11 bases lying between them. The CDR3 contains 14 residues. The V gene's germline CDR1 is SGHTA and CDR2 FQGNSA. CDR3 amino acids: CASSLAGQPYEQYF. DNA for the CDR3: TGTGCCAGCAGCTTGGCCGGGCAGCCCTACGAGCAGTACTTC. The variable domain in full, completed from reference TRBV7-2 and TRBJ2-7, reads GAGVSQSPSNKVTEKGKDVELRCDPISGHTALYWYRQSLGQGLEFLIYFQGNSAPDKSGLPSDRFSAERTGGSVSTLTIQRTQQEDSAVYLCASSLAGQPYEQYFGPGTRLTVT.

This clonotype was picked up a small number of times. This chain uses TRBV4-1 with TRBJ2-2; D is possibly TRBD1 or TRBD2 (5 bases each). CDR1 MGHRA and CDR2 YSYEKL come from the germline V gene. The germline V and J ends were trimmed by 3 bases and 8 bases, with 16 bases remaining between them. The CDR3 sequence is 15 residues long. DNA for the CDR3: TGCGCCAGCAGCCAGGGGACCTCCCGGGGAGGGGAGCTGTTTTTT. It codes for CASSQGTSRGGELFF.

The rearrangement joins TRBV28 to TRBJ1-1; 10 bases map to TRBD1. Trimming removed 6 bases from V and 4 bases from J; junction bases left unmatched: 8. The CDR3 has 15 residues. Germline CDR1 MDHEN, CDR2 SYDVKM. The CDR3 bases are TGTGCCAGCAGATCGCGGACAGGGGGAGGCACTGAAGCTTTCTTT. Translating gives CASRSRTGGGTEAFF.

The chain has TRBV28 and TRBJ1-3; perhaps TRBD1 as D (5 bases). Germline values: CDR1 MDHEN, CDR2 SYDVKM. This CDR3 has 15 residues. V was pared by 3 bases and J by 2 bases, with 11 bases between. This chain's CDR3 is CASSLGRVAGNTIYF. CDR3 sequence (DNA): TGTGCCAGCAGTTTGGGCAGGGTGGCTGGAAACACCATATATTTT.

In this sample, this clonotype turned up many times. This sequence joins TRBV2 and TRBJ2-7; 8 bases map to TRBD2. This CDR3 has 15 amino acids. Germline lookup yields CDR1 SNHLY and CDR2 FYNNEI. V was clipped by 3 bases and J by 3 bases; unmatched bases: 7. CDR3 residues: CASSDLGGANYEQYF. The CDR3 bases are TGTGCCAGCAGTGATCTCGGGGGGGCAAACTACGAGCAGTACTTC. The variable domain in full, with the rest retrieved from reference TRBV2 and TRBJ2-7, is EPEVTQTPSHQVTQMGQEVILRCVPISNHLYFYWYRQILGQKVEFLVSFYNNEISEKSEIFDDQFSVERPDGSNFTLKIRSTKLEDSAMYFCASSDLGGANYEQYFGPGTRLTVT.

CDR3 amino acids: CASRPGQGVIQPQHF. In nucleotides, the CDR3 is TGTGCCAGCAGACCGGGACAGGGGGTTATTCAGCCCCAGCATTTT. The chain combines TRBV2 with TRBJ1-5, with 11 positions matching TRBD1. Germline CDR1 is SNHLY and CDR2 is FYNNEI. The CDR3 runs to 15 residues. Trimming took 6 bases from V and 6 from J; bases not matched to a gene: 7.

This chain uses TRBV7-6 with TRBJ2-5; D is uncertain. The CDR3 loop spans 14 amino acids. Per germline, CDR1 SGHVS and CDR2 FNYEAQ. Between the trimmed V and J ends, which lost 2 bases and 4 bases, there was a span of 11 bases. In nucleotides, the CDR3 is TGTGCCAGCAGCTTATCCTTCCGGGCAGAGACCCAGTACTTC. Protein sequence: CASSLSFRAETQYF.